The subject of this entry is one T cell receptor (beta chain). Within the sample, other DNA sequences also encode this same CDR3. J gave up 5 bases and V 6 bases, and 6 bases lay outside the gene matches. Germline-derived CDR1 and CDR2 are MNHEY and SVGAGI. The CDR3 consists of 13 residues. The data were produced by immunoSEQ multiplex PCR, yet TCRdb's version contains in-frame clones alone and is incomplete. The sample yields about 260,000 clones, approximately 91% seen once. The data originate from a study of blood T cell repertoires in COVID-19. Material: peripheral blood. This chain uses TRBV6-5 with TRBJ1-1; TRBD1 matches at 7 bases. The TCR originated in a person aged 18-29 years with COVID-19, enrolled during active disease. CDR3 nucleotide sequence: TGTGCCAGCAGCCCGACAGGGAGGACTGAAGCTTTCTTT. It is translated as CASSPTGRTEAFF.